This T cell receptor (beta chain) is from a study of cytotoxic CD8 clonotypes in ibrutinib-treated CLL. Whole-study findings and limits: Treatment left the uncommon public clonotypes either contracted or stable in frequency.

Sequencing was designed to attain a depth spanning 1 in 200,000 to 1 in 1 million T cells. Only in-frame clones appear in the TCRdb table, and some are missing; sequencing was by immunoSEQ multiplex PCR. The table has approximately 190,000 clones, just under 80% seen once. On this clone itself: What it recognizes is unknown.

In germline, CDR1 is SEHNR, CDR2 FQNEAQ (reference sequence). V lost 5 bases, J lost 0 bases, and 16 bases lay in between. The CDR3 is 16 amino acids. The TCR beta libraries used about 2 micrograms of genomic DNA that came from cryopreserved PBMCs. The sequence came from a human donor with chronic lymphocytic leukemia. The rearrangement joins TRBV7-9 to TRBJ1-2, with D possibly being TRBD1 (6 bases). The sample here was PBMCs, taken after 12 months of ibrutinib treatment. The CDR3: CASSKNPDSSNYGYTF. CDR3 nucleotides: TGTGCCAGCAGCAAAAACCCGGACAGCTCTAACTATGGCTACACCTTC. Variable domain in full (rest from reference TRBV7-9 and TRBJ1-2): DTGVSQNPRHKITKRGQNVTFRCDPISEHNRLYWYRQTLGQGPEFLTYFQNEAQLEKSRLLSDRFSAERPKGSFSTLEIQRTEQGDSAMYLCASSKNPDSSNYGYTFGSGTRLTVV.